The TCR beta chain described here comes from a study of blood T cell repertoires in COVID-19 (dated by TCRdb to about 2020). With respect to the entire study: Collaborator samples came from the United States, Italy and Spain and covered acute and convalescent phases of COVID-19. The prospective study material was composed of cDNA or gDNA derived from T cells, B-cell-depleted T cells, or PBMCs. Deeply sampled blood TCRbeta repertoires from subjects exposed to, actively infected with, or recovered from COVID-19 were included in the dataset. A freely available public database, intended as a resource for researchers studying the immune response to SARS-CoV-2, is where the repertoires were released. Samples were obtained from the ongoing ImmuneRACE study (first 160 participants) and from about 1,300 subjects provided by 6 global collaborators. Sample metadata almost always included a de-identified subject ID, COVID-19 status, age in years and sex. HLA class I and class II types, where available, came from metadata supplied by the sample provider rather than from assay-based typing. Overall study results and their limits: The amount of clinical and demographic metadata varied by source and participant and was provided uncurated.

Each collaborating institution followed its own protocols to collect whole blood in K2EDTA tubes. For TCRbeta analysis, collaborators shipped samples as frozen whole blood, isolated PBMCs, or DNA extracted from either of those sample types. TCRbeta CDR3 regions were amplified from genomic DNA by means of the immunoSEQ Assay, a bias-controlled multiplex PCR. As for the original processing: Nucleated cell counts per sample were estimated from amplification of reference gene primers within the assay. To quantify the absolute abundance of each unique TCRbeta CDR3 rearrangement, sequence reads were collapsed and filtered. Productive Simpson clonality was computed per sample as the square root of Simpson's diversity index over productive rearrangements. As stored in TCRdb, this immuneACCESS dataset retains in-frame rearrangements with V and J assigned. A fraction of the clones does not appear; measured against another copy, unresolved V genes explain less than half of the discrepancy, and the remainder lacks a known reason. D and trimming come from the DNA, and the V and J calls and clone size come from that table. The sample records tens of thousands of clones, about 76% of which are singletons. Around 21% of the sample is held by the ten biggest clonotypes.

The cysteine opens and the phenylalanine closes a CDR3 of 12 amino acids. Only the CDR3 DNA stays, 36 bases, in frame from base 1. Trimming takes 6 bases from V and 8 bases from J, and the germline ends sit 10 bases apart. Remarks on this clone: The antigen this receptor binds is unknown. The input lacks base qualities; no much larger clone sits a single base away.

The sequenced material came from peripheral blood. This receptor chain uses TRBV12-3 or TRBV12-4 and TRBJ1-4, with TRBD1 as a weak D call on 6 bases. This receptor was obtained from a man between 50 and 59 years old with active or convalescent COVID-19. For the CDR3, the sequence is CASRSTGEKLFF. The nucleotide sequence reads TGTGCCAGCAGGTCAACAGGGGAAAAACTGTTTTTT.